Each of the 4 T cell receptor beta chains below was sequenced from the same sample in a study of T cell responses to AZD1222 COVID-19 vaccine. The assay was immunoSEQ multiplex PCR, and TCRdb's table has in-frame clones only and misses some. The table has some 100,000 clones, 87% seen once. The input for sequencing was peripheral blood, taken on day 0 of AZD1222 vaccination. These receptor sequences come from an adult in good health.

This chain uses TRBV29-1 with TRBJ2-7; no firm D call. The CDR3 has 11 amino acids. Germline V gene data show CDR1 as SQVTM and CDR2 as ANQGSEA. Trimming removed 5 bases at V and 9 bases at J, with 14 bases between. The CDR3 DNA reads TGCAGCGTTCCTCAGGACGGCTCGCAGTACTTC. Protein sequence: CSVPQDGSQYF.

The J gene is TRBJ2-7, the V gene TRBV2; 12 positions match TRBD2. This CDR3 contains 19 residues. Per germline, CDR1 SNHLY and CDR2 FYNNEI. Trimming removed 1 base from V and 0 bases from J; junction bases left unmatched: 10. The CDR3 nucleotides are TGTGCCAGCAGTGAAGATGGCCGACTAGCGGGAGACGTCTCCTACGAGCAGTACTTC. As protein: CASSEDGRLAGDVSYEQYF.

The J gene is TRBJ2-5, the V gene TRBV3-1 (or the pseudogene TRBV3-2); either TRBD1 or TRBD2 may fit D (5 bases each). The CDR3 extends over 16 amino acids. Germline CDR1 LGHDT, CDR2 YNNKEL (reference sequence). The V end was cut by 1 base, the J end by 4 bases, with 16 bases between. CDR3 region: CASSQGETSGPETQYF. The CDR3 DNA sequence: TGTGCCAGCAGCCAAGGGGAAACGTCGGGGCCAGAGACCCAGTACTTC.

This chain links TRBV7-6 with TRBJ2-5, with TRBD1 matching 8 bases. The V gene end was trimmed by 1 base and the J gene end by 5 bases; junction bases not matched to a gene: 3. This CDR3 comprises 14 residues. Germline CDR1 reads SGHVS; CDR2 reads FNYEAQ. The CDR3 DNA follows: TGTGCCAGCAGCTTAGGCGGGACAGGCGAGACCCAGTACTTC. Translation: CASSLGGTGETQYF.